These 29 T cell receptor beta chains came from one sample sequenced in a study of T cell responses to AZD1222 COVID-19 vaccine. Produced via immunoSEQ multiplex PCR; TCRdb's table is partial and in-frame only. This table holds more than 150,000 clones, roughly nine tenths found once. The material was peripheral blood, obtained after recovery from COVID-19. These receptors were collected from an adult who had recovered from COVID-19.

The chain joins TRBV5-1 to TRBJ2-7, with D possibly TRBD1 on 6 matching bases. Germline V CDR1 and CDR2: SGHRS, YFSETQ. V lost 4 bases and J lost 4, with 15 bases in between. The CDR3 is made up of 14 amino acids. The CDR3 here is CASSPQPTGYEQYF. CDR3 sequence (DNA): TGCGCCAGCAGCCCCCAGCCCACAGGGTACGAGCAGTACTTC.

The rearrangement joins TRBV7-8 to TRBJ2-1; D not resolved. Deletions cut 0 bases from V and 9 bases from J, with 9 bases between. Per the germline V gene, CDR1 is SGHVS and CDR2 is FQNEAQ. This CDR3 is built from 13 residues. The DNA of the CDR3 is TGTGCCAGCAGCTTAGCGAAAGGAGCTGAGCAGTTCTTC. Its translation: CASSLAKGAEQFF.

The chain is built from TRBV14 and TRBJ1-1; D call uncertain. The length of the CDR3 is 13 residues. The germline CDR1 and CDR2 sequences are SGHDN and FVKESK. Trimming took 3 bases from V and 6 from J, leaving 11 bases between them. CDR3 in amino acids: CASSQSLGAEAFF. CDR3 DNA: TGTGCCAGCAGCCAGTCTTTGGGCGCTGAAGCTTTCTTT. The complete variable domain, with remaining parts taken from reference TRBV14 and TRBJ1-1, reads EAGVTQFPSHSVIEKGQTVTLRCDPISGHDNLYWYRRVMGKEIKFLLHFVKESKQDESGMPNNRFLAERTGGTYSTLKVQPAELEDSGVYFCASSQSLGAEAFFGQGTRLTVV.

The CDR3 region has the DNA TGCGCCAGCAGCCCCCGACAGGGCAGGACAGATACGCAGTATTTT. Amino acid sequence: CASSPRQGRTDTQYF. The chain recombines TRBV5-1 with TRBJ2-3; 7 bases line up with TRBD1. V shed 4 bases, J shed 3 bases, and the junction held 8 bases outside the gene matches. From germline, CDR1 is SGHRS and CDR2 YFSETQ. This CDR3 region has 15 residues.

The chain joins TRBV5-4 to TRBJ2-7; the match to TRBD2 covers 7 bases. CDR1 is SGHNT, CDR2 YYREEE, per germline (reference sequence). The CDR3 totals 15 residues. J was trimmed by 5 bases and V by 3 bases; bases with no gene match: 11. The DNA for the CDR3 is TGTGCCAGCAGCTCGATCAGCGGGGAGTACAACGAGCAGTACTTC. Its translation: CASSSISGEYNEQYF.

J is TRBJ2-5 and V is TRBV3-1 (or the pseudogene TRBV3-2); TRBD2 aligns across 7 bases. The germline gives CDR1 LGHDT, CDR2 YNNKEL (reference sequence). CDR3 length equals 15 residues. V dropped 0 bases and J dropped 3; count of bases not matched to a gene: 4. DNA for the CDR3: TGTGCCAGCAGCCAAGATGGGGCGGGAGAAGAGACCCAGTACTTC. This gives the protein CASSQDGAGEETQYF.

The rearrangement joins TRBV11-2 to TRBJ2-3; perhaps TRBD1 as D (6 bases). CDR1 and CDR2 (germline): SGHAT, FQNNGV. V lost 1 base and J lost 3, with 11 bases in between. The length of the CDR3 is 15 residues. The CDR3: CASSLGGQPTDTQYF. In DNA, the CDR3 is TGTGCCAGCAGCTTAGGCGGACAGCCTACAGATACGCAGTATTTT.

This chain uses TRBV5-4 with TRBJ2-6; D not certain. The V gene's germline CDR1 is SGHNT and CDR2 YYREEE (reference sequence). This CDR3 is built from 17 residues. Trimming cost V 4 bases and J 1 base, with 15 bases left between them. CDR3 in amino acids: CASSRIGRKSGANVLTF. CDR3 sequence (DNA): TGTGCCAGCAGCCGGATCGGGCGCAAATCTGGGGCCAACGTCCTGACTTTC. Full variable domain (outside the CDR3, taken from reference TRBV5-4 and TRBJ2-6): ETGVTQSPTHLIKTRGQQVTLRCSSQSGHNTVSWYQQALGQGPQFIFQYYREEENGRGNFPPRFSGLQFPNYSSELNVNALELDDSALYLCASSRIGRKSGANVLTFGAGSRLTVL.

This chain joins TRBV5-6 and TRBJ1-3; TRBD1 is a possible D gene (6 bases). With 3 bases removed from V and 6 bases from J, the gap between germline ends came to 10 bases. Germline CDR1 and CDR2: SGHDT and YYEEEE. The CDR3 length is 13 residues. CDR3 coding DNA: TGTGCCAGCAGCTGGGACACGGTAAACACCATATATTTT. As protein: CASSWDTVNTIYF.

The chain uses TRBV28 and TRBJ1-3; D unclear. With 2 bases removed from V and 4 bases from J, the gap between germline ends came to 3 bases. In germline, CDR1 is MDHEN, CDR2 SYDVKM. The length of the CDR3 is 12 residues. The CDR3 nucleotides read TGTGCCAGCAGTTTAATCGGAAACACCATATATTTT. As protein: CASSLIGNTIYF.

The chain combines TRBV7-2 with TRBJ2-5; 9 bases line up with TRBD1. Germline V gene lookup returns CDR1 SGHTA and CDR2 FQGNSA. The CDR3 consists of 15 residues. V shed 3 bases and J 1 base; nucleotides not matched to a gene: 3. Written as DNA, the CDR3 is TGTGCCAGCAGCTTCCAGACAGGGGGCCAAGAGACCCAGTACTTC. Translated, it gives CASSFQTGGQETQYF.

This chain links TRBV6-1 with TRBJ1-3; no clear D gene. V lost 2 bases and J lost 1, with 6 bases in between. The CDR3 covers 14 residues. Germline CDR1 MNHNS, CDR2 SASEGT. In DNA, the CDR3 is TGTGCCAGCAGTGAATCTAGGTCTGGAAACACCATATATTTT. Translated: CASSESRSGNTIYF.

The V call is TRBV11-2, the J call TRBJ2-7; 10 positions match TRBD1. V dropped 4 bases and J dropped 6; count of bases not matched to a gene: 18. The CDR3 runs to 18 residues. In germline, CDR1 is SGHAT, CDR2 FQNNGV. In DNA form, the CDR3 reads TGTGCCAGCAGCTCTCTCCGGTCGGGACAGGGGTTTCCCCGCGAGCAGTACTTC. Its protein is CASSSLRSGQGFPREQYF.

The V and J genes are TRBV6-5 and TRBJ2-3, with TRBD2 matching over 7 bases. The CDR3 spans 13 residues. Losses at the gene ends were 5 bases for V and 5 bases for J; bases not matched to a gene: 4. Per germline, CDR1 MNHEY and CDR2 SVGAGI. In DNA form, the CDR3 reads TGTGCCAGCAGTCGACCGGGAGGAGATACGCAGTATTTT. Translation: CASSRPGGDTQYF.

The chain employs TRBV24-1 and TRBJ2-7; possibly TRBD2 for D (6 bases). V lost 7 bases, J lost 2 bases, and 11 bases lay in between. The CDR3 length is 13 residues. Per the germline V gene, CDR1 is KGHDR and CDR2 is SFDVKD. The chain's CDR3 is CATRDGSTYEQYF. As DNA, the CDR3 is TGTGCCACCAGGGACGGGAGCACCTACGAGCAGTACTTC.

This clone was counted once. This chain joins TRBV3-1 (or the pseudogene TRBV3-2) and TRBJ1-4; no firm D call. Deletions cut 3 bases from V and 0 bases from J, with 8 bases between. The germline gives CDR1 LGHDT, CDR2 YNNKEL (reference sequence). CDR3 length: 15 amino acids. This chain's CDR3 is CASSQMSATNEKLFF. CDR3 sequence (DNA): TGTGCCAGCAGCCAGATGTCCGCAACTAATGAAAAACTGTTTTTT.

The V gene is TRBV7-9, the J gene TRBJ2-7; D not resolved. This CDR3 is built from 16 residues. Germline CDR1 SEHNR, CDR2 FQNEAQ (reference sequence). Trimming took off 2 bases at V and 0 bases at J, with 14 bases between the two ends. CDR3 bases: TGTGCCAGCAGCTTAAATTTCGGGCTGGCCTCCTACGAGCAGTACTTC. Protein: CASSLNFGLASYEQYF.

V usage is TRBV28 and J usage is TRBJ1-2; D might be TRBD1 (6 bases). This CDR3 comprises 12 residues. The germline V and J ends were trimmed by 5 bases and 4 bases, with 8 bases remaining between them. The V gene's germline CDR1 is MDHEN and CDR2 SYDVKM. CDR3 in DNA: TGTGCCAGCAGTACAGGGCGCTATGGCTACACCTTC. Amino acid sequence: CASSTGRYGYTF.

The J gene is TRBJ2-7, the V gene TRBV10-2, with D perhaps TRBD1 or TRBD2 (5 bases each). Trimming left V 3 bases short and J 4 bases short, with 16 bases between. CDR1 is WSHSY, CDR2 SAAADI, per germline. This CDR3 contains 15 residues. In DNA, the CDR3 is TGCGCCAGCAGTGACCGGGGCCGAAGAGGTTACGAGCAGTACTTC. It is translated as CASSDRGRRGYEQYF.

The chain employs TRBV11-2 and TRBJ2-7; 8 positions match TRBD1. The CDR3 totals 13 residues. Germline CDR1 reads SGHAT; CDR2 reads FQNNGV. The junction had 3 bases not matched to a gene; V was cut back by 5 bases and J by 3 bases. In DNA form, the CDR3 reads TGTGCCAGCAGCCCGGGACAGGTCTACGAGCAGTACTTC. Encoded protein: CASSPGQVYEQYF.

The chain links TRBV15 to TRBJ1-2; weak D call: TRBD1 (6 bases). The germline gives CDR1 LNHNV, CDR2 YYDKDF (reference sequence). The length of the CDR3 is 12 residues. V was trimmed by 3 bases and J by 4 bases, leaving 6 bases between them. CDR3 sequence reads: CATSRDSYGYTF. The CDR3 DNA is TGTGCCACCAGCAGGGACAGCTATGGCTACACCTTC. Full variable domain (rest looked up from reference TRBV15 and TRBJ1-2): DAMVIQNPRYQVTQFGKPVTLSCSQTLNHNVMYWYQQKSSQAPKLLFHYYDKDFNNEADTPDNFQSRRPNTSFCFLDIRSPGLGDTAMYLCATSRDSYGYTFGSGTRLTVV.

V and J are TRBV19 and TRBJ2-5; D is unresolved. CDR3 size: 11 residues. CDR1 is LNHDA, CDR2 SQIVND, per germline (reference sequence). Trimming pared 10 bases from V and 5 bases from J, leaving 11 bases between. The CDR3 DNA is TGTGCCACCGGGTTGGGGGAGACCCAGTACTTC. Amino acid sequence: CATGLGETQYF.

The chain couples TRBV4-3 to TRBJ1-2; TRBD1 matches at 7 bases. V lost 3 bases, J lost 4 bases, and 5 bases stayed unmatched. The CDR3 spans 14 residues. Germline CDR1 reads LGHNA; CDR2 reads YSLEER. The CDR3 DNA reads TGCGCCAGCAGCCAGGACACAGGGGTCTATGGCTACACCTTC. Amino acid sequence: CASSQDTGVYGYTF.

With respect to this clone: Other DNA sequences in this specimen translate into the identical CDR3. The CDR3 protein is CASSLGAGANVLTF. In DNA form, the CDR3 reads TGCGCCAGCAGCTTAGGGGCCGGGGCCAACGTCCTGACTTTC. V usage is TRBV5-1 and J usage is TRBJ2-6, with D perhaps TRBD1 (5 bases). The CDR3 length is 14 residues. The germline V gene encodes CDR1 SGHRS and CDR2 YFSETQ. Trimming removed 2 bases from V and 4 bases from J, with 7 bases in between.

This chain uses TRBV28 with TRBJ2-7; maybe TRBD2 (6 bases). Trimming pared 6 bases from V and 2 bases from J, leaving 20 bases between. Looked up from germline, CDR1 is MDHEN and CDR2 is SYDVKM. The CDR3 spans 16 residues. CDR3 loop: CASRVRPGGIPYEQYF. The CDR3 nucleotides read TGTGCCAGCAGAGTACGGCCGGGCGGGATCCCCTACGAGCAGTACTTC.

The CDR3 is CASSLLENPGQVSEQYF. Here the CDR3 DNA reads TGTGCCAGCAGTTTACTCGAAAACCCGGGACAGGTCTCCGAGCAGTACTTC. The chain combines TRBV27 with TRBJ2-7, with 8 bases identical to TRBD1. Germline V CDR1 and CDR2: MNHEY, SMNVEV (reference sequence). V dropped 2 bases and J dropped 6; count of bases not matched to a gene: 15. This CDR3 is built from 17 residues.

The chain is built from TRBV6-5 and TRBJ2-7, with D perhaps matching TRBD1 (6 bases). This CDR3 contains 14 residues. The ends were cut back, 5 bases at V and 1 base at J, with 12 bases in the middle. Germline V gene sequence: CDR1 MNHEY, CDR2 SVGAGI. CDR3 in amino acids: CASSRGQLSYEQYF. The CDR3 region has the DNA TGTGCCAGCAGTAGAGGACAGTTATCCTACGAGCAGTACTTC.

The chain links TRBV19 to TRBJ1-2; weak D call: TRBD1 (5 bases). The CDR3 totals 15 residues. V dropped 1 base and J dropped 0 bases, with 9 bases sitting between them. The V gene's germline CDR1 is LNHDA and CDR2 SQIVND (reference sequence). CDR3 residues: CASSIVRTPNYGYTF. The CDR3 nucleotides read TGTGCCAGTAGTATAGTCAGGACACCTAACTATGGCTACACCTTC.

The chain employs TRBV5-6 and TRBJ1-5, with unresolved D. Trimming pared 3 bases from V and 2 bases from J, leaving 9 bases between. Germline CDR1 reads SGHDT; CDR2 reads YYEEEE. There are 14 residues in the CDR3. The CDR3 nucleotides are TGTGCCAGCAGCTGGGGTGTCGGCAATCAGCCCCAGCATTTT. Protein: CASSWGVGNQPQHF.